This T cell receptor (beta chain) is drawn from a study of cytomegalovirus exposure and HLA in healthy donors. On this clone: Its antigen remains unidentified.

Study observations and caveats: Per published reports, the classifier diagnosed cytomegalovirus status with high specificity and sensitivity. Per a prior analysis, the majority of TCR beta V segments were productive roughly 90% or roughly 30% of the time. Across HLA loci, a later analysis found differing TCR association rates, with DRB1 most and HLA-C fewest.

V lost 3 bases and J 0 bases, leaving 9 bases between the germline ends. Germline V gene data show CDR1 as SGHTA and CDR2 as FQGNSA. This CDR3 contains 15 residues. The PCR ran on 60 Vbeta and 13 Jbeta primers. Clones were read by immunoSEQ multiplex PCR, and TCRdb kept only the in-frame ones, dropping some. The profile shows about 67,000 clones, roughly two thirds of them singletons. The source is a woman in her thirties in good health and CMV-seronegative. J is TRBJ1-3 and V is TRBV7-2; D ambiguous. Sequencing used PBMCs. CDR3 nucleotide sequence: TGTGCCAGCAGCTTGGCAGTAAACTCTGGAAACACCATATATTTT. Its protein product is CASSLAVNSGNTIYF.